These 16 T cell receptor beta chains were sequenced from one sample in a study of CD8 T cells in Susac syndrome (dated by TCRdb to the late 2010s). The library relied on the immunoSEQ multiplex PCR assay. RNA was extracted with the RNeasy kit and roughly 0.5 to 1 ug was reverse transcribed using random hexamers. The public reads were quality trimmed at Q25 with fastp and then assembled into clones with MiXCR by TCRdb, keeping productive beta chains. Records with the same CDR3 protein are collapsed into one entry carrying the most frequent genes and DNA. The sample data list 170,000 or so distinct CDR3 sequences, and roughly 95% of these were observed just once. Around 0.13% of the sample rests with the top ten. The material sequenced was CD4+ T cells from PBMCs. The source of these receptors is a human donor with Susac syndrome.

The chain recombines TRBV6-2 or TRBV6-3 with TRBJ2-2; 11 nucleotides align to TRBD2. Germline CDR1 MNHEY, CDR2 SVGEGT. With V trimmed by 1 base and J by 4 bases, 5 bases remained unmatched. The CDR3 runs 17 residues. DNA of the CDR3: TGTGCCAGCAGTTACTACGGAGGACTAGCGGGCACCGGGGAGCTGTTTTTT. It encodes CASSYYGGLAGTGELFF.

V gene TRBV20-1 combines with J gene TRBJ2-7, with D possibly being TRBD2 (6 bases). Germline assignment: CDR1 DFQATT and CDR2 SNEGSKA (reference sequence). Trimming shortened V by 6 bases and J by 6 bases, and 24 bases separated the two germline ends. This CDR3 comprises 15 residues. The CDR3 sequence is CSANALGLAKGEQYF. The DNA for the CDR3 is TGCAGTGCGAACGCCCTGGGGCTAGCGAAGGGCGAGCAGTACTTC.

Comment on this clonotype: An end of the junction differs from the germline gene, which may be a read error. V gene TRBV4-1 combines with J gene TRBJ2-5, with D perhaps TRBD2 (6 bases). Germline V gene data show CDR1 as MGHRA and CDR2 as YSYEKL. The CDR3 totals 13 residues. CDR3 sequence reads: CAISGLLGETQYF. The CDR3 coding sequence is TGCGCCATCAGCGGGCTCCTTGGGGAGACCCAGTACTTC.

The chain recombines TRBV3-1 with TRBJ2-6; 12 bases line up with TRBD1. J gave up 1 base and V 4 bases, and 2 bases lay outside the gene matches. The CDR3 runs 17 residues. The germline CDR1 and CDR2 sequences are LGHDT and YNNKEL (reference sequence). CDR3 residues: CASSLGQGASGANVLTF. CDR3 bases: TGTGCCAGCAGCCTGGGACAGGGGGCGTCTGGGGCCAACGTCCTGACTTTC.

The chain uses TRBV20-1 and TRBJ2-3; 11 bases align to TRBD2. The CDR3 runs to 14 residues. Per the germline V gene, CDR1 is DFQATT and CDR2 is SNEGSKA (reference sequence). J lost 0 bases, V lost 5 bases, and 1 base had no gene match. The CDR3 DNA is TGCAGTGCTCGACTAGCGGGAAGCACAGATACGCAGTATTTT. Translating gives CSARLAGSTDTQYF.

This chain uses TRBV11-2 with TRBJ2-1, with a tentative D call TRBD1 (6 bases). The V and J ends lost 7 bases and 16 bases respectively, with 20 bases between them. Per germline, CDR1 SGHAT and CDR2 FQNNGV. The CDR3 loop spans 12 amino acids. CDR3 sequence (DNA): TGTGCCAGCAACCCCGGACAGACCGGTCAATTCTTC. It codes for CASNPGQTGQFF. Variable domain in full (rest from reference TRBV11-2 and TRBJ2-1): EAGVAQSPRYKIIEKRQSVAFWCNPISGHATLYWYQQILGQGPKLLIQFQNNGVVDDSQLPKDRFSAERLKGVDSTLKIQPAKLEDSAVYLCASNPGQTGQFFGPGTRLTVL.

This rearrangement joins TRBV21-1 to TRBJ2-5. TRBV21-1 is reported as a pseudogene. CDR3 length: 14 residues. The CDR3 region is CASSKVGNTGNQYF. The CDR3 DNA follows: TGTGCCAGCAGCAAAGTGGGGAACACAGGGAACCAGTACTTC.

The CDR3 DNA reads TGTGCCAGCGGCACAGGTCAGGGGGCGGACACTGAAGCTTTCTTT. This sequence encodes CASGTGQGADTEAFF. The chain combines TRBV7-9 with TRBJ1-1, with 8 bases that match TRBD1. This CDR3 spans 15 amino acids. Germline CDR1 is SEHNR and CDR2 is FQNEAQ (reference sequence). With V trimmed by 8 bases and J by 3 bases, 11 bases remained unmatched.

The gene calls are TRBV7-2 and TRBJ1-2, with D tentatively TRBD1 (6 bases). Germline V gene data show CDR1 as SGHTA and CDR2 as FQGNSA. The CDR3 sequence is 13 residues long. Trimming shortened V by 5 bases and J by 6 bases, and 13 bases separated the two germline ends. CDR3 loop: CASSPGPGDGYTF. The CDR3 DNA sequence: TGTGCCAGCAGCCCCGGCCCAGGGGATGGCTACACCTTC.

This chain uses TRBV20-1 with TRBJ1-6, with D hard to call. The germline CDR1 and CDR2 sequences are DFQATT and SNEGSKA (reference sequence). This CDR3 spans 15 amino acids. Trimming left V 0 bases short and J 5 bases short, with 11 bases between. Written as DNA, the CDR3 is TGCAGTGCTAGAGATCACGCAGCGAATAATTCACCCCTCCACTTT. Its protein product is CSARDHAANNSPLHF.

The V and J genes are TRBV5-6 and TRBJ1-1, with D perhaps TRBD1 (6 bases). The germline V gene encodes CDR1 SGHDT and CDR2 YYEEEE. CDR3 size: 14 residues. V was clipped by 2 bases and J by 4 bases, with 12 bases between them. DNA for the CDR3: TGTGCCAGCAGCTTTACAGGGACGAGCACTGAAGCTTTCTTT. Its translation is CASSFTGTSTEAFF.

The chain couples TRBV20-1 to TRBJ2-1; D is possibly TRBD1 (5 bases). The CDR3 contains 12 residues. Germline CDR1 DFQATT, CDR2 SNEGSKA (reference sequence). The V end lost 5 bases, the J end lost 14 bases, and 19 bases lay between the germline ends. The CDR3 sequence: CSAVGPSRGKFF. The CDR3, as DNA: TGCAGTGCTGTTGGGCCATCAAGGGGAAAGTTCTTC.

This chain joins TRBV7-9 and TRBJ2-5; maybe TRBD2 (5 bases). Trimming pared 5 bases from V and 7 bases from J, leaving 23 bases between. CDR1 is SEHNR and CDR2 is FQNEAQ in the germline V gene (reference sequence). The CDR3 loop spans 16 amino acids. In DNA form, the CDR3 reads TGTGCCAGCAGCCAAGCTGGCGCTAGTCAAGGAGGGACCCAGTACTTC. Translating it yields CASSQAGASQGGTQYF.

In this sample, this clonotype turned up a few times. The junction differs from germline at one of its ends, possibly a read error. The chain carries TRBV7-8 and TRBJ1-6; D unresolved. The germline gives CDR1 SGHVS, CDR2 FQNEAQ. The CDR3 contains 12 residues. The CDR3: CASRVNNSPLHF. The CDR3 DNA reads TGTGCCAGCCGAGTTAATAATTCACCCCTCCATTTT.

This sequence joins TRBV20-1 and TRBJ2-7, with TRBD1 matching 9 bases. In germline, CDR1 is DFQATT, CDR2 SNEGSKA (reference sequence). CDR3 length equals 13 residues. The V and J ends lost 4 bases and 3 bases, in that order; junction bases with no gene match: 4. CDR3 nucleotides: TGCAGTGCTACCGAGACAGGGGGCTACGAGCAGTACTTC. The encoded protein is CSATETGGYEQYF.

V is TRBV29-1 and J is TRBJ2-5; 7 bases map to TRBD2. This CDR3 region has 12 residues. Trimming took 5 bases from V and 2 from J; bases not matched to a gene: 2. Germline V gene data show CDR1 as SQVTM and CDR2 as ANQGSEA. CDR3 sequence (DNA): TGCAGCGTTTCAGCGGGGCAAGAGACCCAGTACTTC. It encodes CSVSAGQETQYF. The full variable domain, with the rest looked up from reference TRBV29-1 and TRBJ2-5, is SAVISQKPSRDICQRGTSLTIQCQVDSQVTMMFWYRQQPGQSLTLIATANQGSEATYESGFVIDKFPISRPNLTFSTLTVSNMSPEDSSIYLCSVSAGQETQYFGPGTRLLVL.